This T cell receptor beta chain stems from a study of control samples from healthy donors and cancer patients. Sequencing used immunoSEQ multiplex PCR; TCRdb keeps in-frame clones, though not all of them. The sample records 60,000 to 85,000 clones, approximately 92% being singletons. Germline values: CDR1 SGHRS, CDR2 YFSETQ. This CDR3 region has 14 residues. V lost 1 base, J lost 4 bases, and 8 bases lay in between. The receptor was isolated from a woman aged 60 to 75 in good health. The gene calls are TRBV5-1 and TRBJ2-2, with D unclear. Sequencing was performed on blood. In DNA form, the CDR3 reads TGCGCCAGCAGCTTGAATTGGGGCACCGGGGAGCTGTTTTTT. Its translation is CASSLNWGTGELFF.